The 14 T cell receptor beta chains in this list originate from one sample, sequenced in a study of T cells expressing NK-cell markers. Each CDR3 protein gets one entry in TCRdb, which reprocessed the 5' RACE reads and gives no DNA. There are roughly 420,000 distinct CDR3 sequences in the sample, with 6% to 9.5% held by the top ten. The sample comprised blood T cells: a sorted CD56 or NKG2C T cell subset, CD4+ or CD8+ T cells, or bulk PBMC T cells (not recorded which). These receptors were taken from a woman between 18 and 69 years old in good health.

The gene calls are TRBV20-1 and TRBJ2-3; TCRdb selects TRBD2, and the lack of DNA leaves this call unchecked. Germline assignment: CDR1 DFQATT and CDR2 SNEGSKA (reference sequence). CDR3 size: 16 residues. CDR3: CSARGDGLAGVDTQYF.

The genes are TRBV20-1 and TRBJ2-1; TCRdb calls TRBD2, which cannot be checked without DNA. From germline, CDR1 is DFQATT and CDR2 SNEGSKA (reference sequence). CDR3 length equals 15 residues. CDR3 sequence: CSAGGAGEPYNEQFF.

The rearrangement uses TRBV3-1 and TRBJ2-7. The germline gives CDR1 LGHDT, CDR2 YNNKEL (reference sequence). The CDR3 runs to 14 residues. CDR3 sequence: CASSQELVSYEQYF.

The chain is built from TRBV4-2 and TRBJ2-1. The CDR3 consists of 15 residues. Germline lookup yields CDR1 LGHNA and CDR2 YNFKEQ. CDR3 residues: CASSQQLSSYNEQFF.

The CDR3 sequence: CASSATGGTMNTEAFF. This chain connects TRBV5-1 to TRBJ1-1; there is no DNA to check the TCRdb D call of TRBD1. The germline V gene encodes CDR1 SGHRS and CDR2 YFSETQ. CDR3 length: 16 amino acids.

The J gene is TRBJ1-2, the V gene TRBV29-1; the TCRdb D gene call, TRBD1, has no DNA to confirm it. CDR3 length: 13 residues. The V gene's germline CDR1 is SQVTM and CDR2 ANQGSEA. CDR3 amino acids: CSARDTTDYGYTF. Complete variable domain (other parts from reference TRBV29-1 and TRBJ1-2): SAVISQKPSRDICQRGTSLTIQCQVDSQVTMMFWYRQQPGQSLTLIATANQGSEATYESGFVIDKFPISRPNLTFSTLTVSNMSPEDSSIYLCSARDTTDYGYTFGSGTRLTVV.

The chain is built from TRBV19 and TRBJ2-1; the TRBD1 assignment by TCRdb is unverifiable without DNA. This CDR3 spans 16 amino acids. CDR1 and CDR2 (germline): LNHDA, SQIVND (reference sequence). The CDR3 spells CASCSPGGRSYNEQFF.

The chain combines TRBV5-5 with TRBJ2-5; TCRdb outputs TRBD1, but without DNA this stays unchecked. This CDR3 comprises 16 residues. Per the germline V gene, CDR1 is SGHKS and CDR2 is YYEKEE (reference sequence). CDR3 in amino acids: CASSLSGTQGAKTQYF.

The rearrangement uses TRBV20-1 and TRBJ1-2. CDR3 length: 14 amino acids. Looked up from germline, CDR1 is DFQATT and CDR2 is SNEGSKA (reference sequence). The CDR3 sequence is CSARDLRSNYGYTF.

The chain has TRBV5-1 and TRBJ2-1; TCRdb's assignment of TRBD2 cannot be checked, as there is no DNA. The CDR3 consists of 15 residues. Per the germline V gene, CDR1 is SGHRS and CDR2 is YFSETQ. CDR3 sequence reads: CASSLPLAGYNEQFF.

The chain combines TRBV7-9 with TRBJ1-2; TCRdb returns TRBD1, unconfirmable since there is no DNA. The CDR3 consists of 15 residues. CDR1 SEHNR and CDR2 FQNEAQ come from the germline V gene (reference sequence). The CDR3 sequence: CASSIWTGRVEGYTF.

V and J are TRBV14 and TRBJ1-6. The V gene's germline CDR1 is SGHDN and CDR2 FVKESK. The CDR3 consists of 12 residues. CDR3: CASSRNGSPLHF.

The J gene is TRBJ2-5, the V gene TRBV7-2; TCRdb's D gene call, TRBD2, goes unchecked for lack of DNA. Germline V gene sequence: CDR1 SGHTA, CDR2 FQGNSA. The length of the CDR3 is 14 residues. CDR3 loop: CASSSGLGTETQYF. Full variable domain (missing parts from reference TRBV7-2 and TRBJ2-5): GAGVSQSPSNKVTEKGKDVELRCDPISGHTALYWYRQSLGQGLEFLIYFQGNSAPDKSGLPSDRFSAERTGGSVSTLTIQRTQQEDSAVYLCASSSGLGTETQYFGPGTRLLVL.

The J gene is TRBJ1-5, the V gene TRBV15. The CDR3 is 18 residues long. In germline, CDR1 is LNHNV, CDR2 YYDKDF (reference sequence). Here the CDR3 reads CATSRDQSGTASNQPQHF.